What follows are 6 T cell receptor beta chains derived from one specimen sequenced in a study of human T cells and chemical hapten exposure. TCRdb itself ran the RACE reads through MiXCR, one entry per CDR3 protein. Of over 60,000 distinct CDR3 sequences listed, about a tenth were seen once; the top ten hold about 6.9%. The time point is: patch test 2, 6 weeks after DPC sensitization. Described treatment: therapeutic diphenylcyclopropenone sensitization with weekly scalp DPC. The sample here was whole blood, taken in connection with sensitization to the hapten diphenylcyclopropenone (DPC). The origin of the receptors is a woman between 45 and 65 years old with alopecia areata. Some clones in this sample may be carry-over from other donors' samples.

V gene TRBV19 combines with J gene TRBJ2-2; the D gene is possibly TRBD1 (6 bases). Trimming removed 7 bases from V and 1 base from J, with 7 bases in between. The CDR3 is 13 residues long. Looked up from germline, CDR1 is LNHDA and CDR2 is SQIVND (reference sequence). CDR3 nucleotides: TGTGCCAGTACGGACAGGAACACCGGGGAGCTGTTTTTT. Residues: CASTDRNTGELFF. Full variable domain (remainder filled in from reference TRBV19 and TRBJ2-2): DGGITQSPKYLFRKEGQNVTLSCEQNLNHDAMYWYRQDPGQGLRLIYYSQIVNDFQKGDIAEGYSVSREKKESFPLTVTSAQKNPTAFYLCASTDRNTGELFFGEGSRLTVL.

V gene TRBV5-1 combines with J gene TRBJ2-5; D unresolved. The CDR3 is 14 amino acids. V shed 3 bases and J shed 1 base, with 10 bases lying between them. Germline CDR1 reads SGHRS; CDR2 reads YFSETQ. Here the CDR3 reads CASSSFDTQETQYF. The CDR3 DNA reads TGCGCCAGCAGCTCCTTCGACACCCAAGAGACCCAGTACTTC.

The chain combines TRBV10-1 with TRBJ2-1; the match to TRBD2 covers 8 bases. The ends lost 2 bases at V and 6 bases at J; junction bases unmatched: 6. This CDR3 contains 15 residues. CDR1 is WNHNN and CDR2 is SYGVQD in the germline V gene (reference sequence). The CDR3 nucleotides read TGCGCCAGCAGTGAGGCCGGGACTAGAGGCAATGAGCAGTTCTTC. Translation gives CASSEAGTRGNEQFF.

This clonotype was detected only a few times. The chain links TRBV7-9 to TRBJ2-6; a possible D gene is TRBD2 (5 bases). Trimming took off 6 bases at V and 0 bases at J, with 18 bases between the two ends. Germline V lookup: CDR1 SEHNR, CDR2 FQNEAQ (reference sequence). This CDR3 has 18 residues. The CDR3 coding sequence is TGTGCCAGCAGAGACCCTTTGAGGGAGAGCTCTGGGGCCAACGTCCTGACTTTC. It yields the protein CASRDPLRESSGANVLTF.

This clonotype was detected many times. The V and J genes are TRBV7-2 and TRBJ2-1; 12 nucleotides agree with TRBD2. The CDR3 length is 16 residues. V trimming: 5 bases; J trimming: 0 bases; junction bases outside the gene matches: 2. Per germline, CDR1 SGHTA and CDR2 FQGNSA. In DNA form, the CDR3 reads TGTGCCAGCAGCAAGACTAGCGGGAGCTCCTACAATGAGCAGTTCTTC. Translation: CASSKTSGSSYNEQFF. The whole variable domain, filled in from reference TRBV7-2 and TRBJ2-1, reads GAGVSQSPSNKVTEKGKDVELRCDPISGHTALYWYRQSLGQGLEFLIYFQGNSAPDKSGLPSDRFSAERTGGSVSTLTIQRTQQEDSAVYLCASSKTSGSSYNEQFFGPGTRLTVL.

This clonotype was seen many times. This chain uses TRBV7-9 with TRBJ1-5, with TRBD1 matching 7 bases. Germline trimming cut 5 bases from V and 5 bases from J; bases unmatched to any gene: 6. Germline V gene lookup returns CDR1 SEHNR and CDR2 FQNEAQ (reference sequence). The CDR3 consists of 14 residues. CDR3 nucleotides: TGTGCCAGCAGCCCGGGACAGCCTTATCAGCCCCAGCATTTT. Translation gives CASSPGQPYQPQHF. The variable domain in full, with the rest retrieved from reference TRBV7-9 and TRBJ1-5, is DTGVSQNPRHKITKRGQNVTFRCDPISEHNRLYWYRQTLGQGPEFLTYFQNEAQLEKSRLLSDRFSAERPKGSFSTLEIQRTEQGDSAMYLCASSPGQPYQPQHFGDGTRLSIL.